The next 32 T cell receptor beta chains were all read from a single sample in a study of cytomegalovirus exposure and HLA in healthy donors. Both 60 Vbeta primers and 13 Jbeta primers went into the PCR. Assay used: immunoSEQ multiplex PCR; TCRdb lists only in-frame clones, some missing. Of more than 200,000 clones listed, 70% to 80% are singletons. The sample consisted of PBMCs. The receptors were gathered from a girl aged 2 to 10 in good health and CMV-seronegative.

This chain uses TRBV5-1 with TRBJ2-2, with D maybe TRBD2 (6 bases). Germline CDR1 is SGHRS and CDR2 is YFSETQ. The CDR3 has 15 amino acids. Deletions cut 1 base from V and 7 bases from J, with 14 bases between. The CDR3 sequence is CASSLRPGVGGELFF. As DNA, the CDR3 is TGCGCCAGCAGCTTGCGGCCGGGAGTTGGCGGGGAGCTGTTTTTT.

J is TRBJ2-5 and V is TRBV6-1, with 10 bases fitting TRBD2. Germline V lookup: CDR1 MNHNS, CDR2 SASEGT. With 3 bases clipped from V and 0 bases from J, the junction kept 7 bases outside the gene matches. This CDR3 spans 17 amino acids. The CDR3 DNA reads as TGTGCCAGCAGTGATGGGCTAGCGGGAGTTTACCAAGAGACCCAGTACTTC. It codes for CASSDGLAGVYQETQYF.

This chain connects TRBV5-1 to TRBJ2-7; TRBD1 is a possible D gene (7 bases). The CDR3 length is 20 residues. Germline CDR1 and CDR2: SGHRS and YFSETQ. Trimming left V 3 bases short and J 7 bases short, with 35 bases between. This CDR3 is CASSWVGGRGGENRVWEQYF. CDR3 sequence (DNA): TGCGCCAGCAGCTGGGTGGGGGGTAGAGGGGGCGAGAATCGTGTGTGGGAGCAGTACTTC. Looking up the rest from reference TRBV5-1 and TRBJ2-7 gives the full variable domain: KAGVTQTPRYLIKTRGQQVTLSCSPISGHRSVSWYQQTPGQGLQFLFEYFSETQRNKGNFPGRFSGRQFSNSRSEMNVSTLELGDSALYLCASSWVGGRGGENRVWEQYFGPGTRLTVT.

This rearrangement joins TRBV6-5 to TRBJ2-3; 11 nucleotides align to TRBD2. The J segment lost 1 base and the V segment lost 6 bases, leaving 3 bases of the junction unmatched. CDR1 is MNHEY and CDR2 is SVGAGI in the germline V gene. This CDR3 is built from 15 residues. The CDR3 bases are TGTGCCAGCAGCCCACTAGCGGGGGGCACAGATACGCAGTATTTT. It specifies CASSPLAGGTDTQYF.

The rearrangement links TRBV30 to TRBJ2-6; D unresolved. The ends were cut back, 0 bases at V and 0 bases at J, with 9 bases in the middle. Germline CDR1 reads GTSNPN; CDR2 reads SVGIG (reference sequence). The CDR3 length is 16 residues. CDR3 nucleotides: TGTGCCTGGAGTGTATCTTTCCCCTCTGGGGCCAACGTCCTGACTTTC. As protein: CAWSVSFPSGANVLTF.

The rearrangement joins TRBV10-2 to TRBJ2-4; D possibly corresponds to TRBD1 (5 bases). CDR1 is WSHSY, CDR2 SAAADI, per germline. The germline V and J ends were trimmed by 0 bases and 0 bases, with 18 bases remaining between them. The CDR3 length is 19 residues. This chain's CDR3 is CASSESGLQTLLAKNIQYF. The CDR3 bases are TGCGCCAGCAGTGAGTCGGGGCTCCAGACGCTCCTAGCCAAAAACATTCAGTACTTC.

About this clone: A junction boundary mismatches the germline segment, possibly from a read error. CDR3 coding DNA: TGTGCCGGCAGCTACCATCGGCGGCGGGACAGGGAAGAGACCCAGTACTTC. It encodes CAGSYHRRRDREETQYF. The genes are TRBV7-6 and TRBJ2-5, with 9 bases that match TRBD1. Per the germline V gene, CDR1 is SGHVS and CDR2 is FNYEAQ. The CDR3 has 17 residues.

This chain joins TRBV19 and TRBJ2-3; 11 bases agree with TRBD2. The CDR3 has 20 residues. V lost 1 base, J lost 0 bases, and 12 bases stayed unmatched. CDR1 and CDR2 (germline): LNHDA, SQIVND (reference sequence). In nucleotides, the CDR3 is TGTGCCAGTAGTATAGGCCGGCTAGCGGGAGGCCCCCGTAGCACAGATACGCAGTATTTT. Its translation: CASSIGRLAGGPRSTDTQYF.

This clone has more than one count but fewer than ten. CDR3 residues: CSAIQYYEQYF. CDR3 bases: TGCAGTGCTATACAGTACTACGAGCAGTACTTC. The chain combines TRBV20-1 with TRBJ2-7; D is unclear. The CDR3 loop spans 11 amino acids. V was trimmed by 4 bases and J by 3 bases, leaving 7 bases between them. Germline V CDR1 and CDR2: DFQATT, SNEGSKA (reference sequence).

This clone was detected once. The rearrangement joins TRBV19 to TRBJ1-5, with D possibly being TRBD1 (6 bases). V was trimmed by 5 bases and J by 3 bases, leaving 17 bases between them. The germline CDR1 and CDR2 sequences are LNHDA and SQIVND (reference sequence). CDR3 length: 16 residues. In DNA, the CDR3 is TGTGCCAGTAGTCGGGACACAGGACGGGACAATCAGCCCCAGCATTTT. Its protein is CASSRDTGRDNQPQHF.

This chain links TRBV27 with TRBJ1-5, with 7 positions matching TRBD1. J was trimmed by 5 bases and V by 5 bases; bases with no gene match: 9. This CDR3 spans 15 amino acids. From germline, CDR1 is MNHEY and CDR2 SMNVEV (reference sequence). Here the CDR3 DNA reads TGTGCCAGCAGTACTCCCCCCCAGGGGGATCAGCCCCAGCATTTT. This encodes CASSTPPQGDQPQHF.

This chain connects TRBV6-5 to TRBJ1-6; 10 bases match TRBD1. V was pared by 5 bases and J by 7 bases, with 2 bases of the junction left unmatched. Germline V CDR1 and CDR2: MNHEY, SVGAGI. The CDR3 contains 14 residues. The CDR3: CASSPTGGNSPLHF. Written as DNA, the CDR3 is TGTGCCAGCAGTCCGACAGGGGGCAATTCACCCCTCCACTTT.

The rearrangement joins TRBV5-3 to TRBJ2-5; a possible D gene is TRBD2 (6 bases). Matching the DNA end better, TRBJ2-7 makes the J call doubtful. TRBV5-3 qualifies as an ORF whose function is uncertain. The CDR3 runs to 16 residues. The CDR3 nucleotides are TGTGCCAGAAGCATGCCGAGGAGGGACCACCGTTACGAGCAGTACTTC. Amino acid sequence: CARSMPRRDHRYEQYF.

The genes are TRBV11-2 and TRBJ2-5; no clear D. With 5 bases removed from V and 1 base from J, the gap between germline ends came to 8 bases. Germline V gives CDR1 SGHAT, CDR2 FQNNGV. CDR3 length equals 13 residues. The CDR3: CASSPGFQETQYF. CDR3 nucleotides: TGTGCCAGCAGCCCAGGCTTCCAAGAGACCCAGTACTTC. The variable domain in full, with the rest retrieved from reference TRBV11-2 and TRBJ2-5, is EAGVAQSPRYKIIEKRQSVAFWCNPISGHATLYWYQQILGQGPKLLIQFQNNGVVDDSQLPKDRFSAERLKGVDSTLKIQPAKLEDSAVYLCASSPGFQETQYFGPGTRLLVL.

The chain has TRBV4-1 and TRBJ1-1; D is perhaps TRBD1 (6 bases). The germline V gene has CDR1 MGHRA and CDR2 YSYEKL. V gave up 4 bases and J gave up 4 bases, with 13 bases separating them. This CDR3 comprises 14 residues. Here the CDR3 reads CASSLEGGVTEAFF. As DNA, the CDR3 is TGCGCCAGCAGCCTCGAAGGGGGGGTCACTGAAGCTTTCTTT.

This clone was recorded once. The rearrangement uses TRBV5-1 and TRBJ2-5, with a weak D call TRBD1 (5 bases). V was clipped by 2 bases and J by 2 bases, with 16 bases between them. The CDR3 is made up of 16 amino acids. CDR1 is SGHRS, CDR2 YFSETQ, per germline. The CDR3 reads CASSFGASGGQETQYF. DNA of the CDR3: TGCGCCAGCAGCTTTGGGGCCTCGGGCGGACAAGAGACCCAGTACTTC.

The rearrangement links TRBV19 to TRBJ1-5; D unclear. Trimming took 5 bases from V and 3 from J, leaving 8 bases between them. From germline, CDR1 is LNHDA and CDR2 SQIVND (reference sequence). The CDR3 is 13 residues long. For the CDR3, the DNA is TGTGCCAGTAGTGGGCTACTCAATCAGCCCCAGCATTTT. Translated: CASSGLLNQPQHF.

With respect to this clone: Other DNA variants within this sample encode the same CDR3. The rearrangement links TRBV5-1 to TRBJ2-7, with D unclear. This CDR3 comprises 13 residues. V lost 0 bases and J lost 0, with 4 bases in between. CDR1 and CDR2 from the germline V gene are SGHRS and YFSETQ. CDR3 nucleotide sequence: TGCGCCAGCAGCTTGGCGAGCTCCTACGAGCAGTACTTC. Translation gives CASSLASSYEQYF.

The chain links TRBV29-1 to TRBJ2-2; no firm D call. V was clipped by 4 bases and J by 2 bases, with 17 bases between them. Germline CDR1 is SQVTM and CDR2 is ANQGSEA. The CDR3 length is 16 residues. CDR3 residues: CSVVIVRRHNTGELFF. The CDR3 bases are TGCAGCGTTGTAATTGTAAGGCGGCACAACACCGGGGAGCTGTTTTTT.

CDR3 DNA: TGCGCCAGCAGCCGTGACAGGGAGGCTTCCCACGAGCAGTACTTC. This gives the protein CASSRDREASHEQYF. The chain has TRBV5-1 and TRBJ2-7; possible D gene TRBD1, 7 bases. The CDR3 is 15 amino acids. Germline CDR1 SGHRS, CDR2 YFSETQ. V lost 4 bases, J lost 5 bases, and 19 bases lay in between.

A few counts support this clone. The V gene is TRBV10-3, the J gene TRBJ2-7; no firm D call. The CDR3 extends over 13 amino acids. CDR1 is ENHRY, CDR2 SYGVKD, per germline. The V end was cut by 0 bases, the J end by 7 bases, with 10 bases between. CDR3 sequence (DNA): TGTGCCATCAGTGAGTCGAGGTGGAATGAGCAGTACTTC. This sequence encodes CAISESRWNEQYF.

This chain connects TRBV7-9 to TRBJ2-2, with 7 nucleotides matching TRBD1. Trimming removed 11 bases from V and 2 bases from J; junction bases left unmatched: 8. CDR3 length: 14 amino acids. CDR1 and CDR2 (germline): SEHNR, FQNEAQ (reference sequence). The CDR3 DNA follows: TGTGCCGGCCCGACAGGGATTAACACCGGGGAGCTGTTTTTT. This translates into CAGPTGINTGELFF.

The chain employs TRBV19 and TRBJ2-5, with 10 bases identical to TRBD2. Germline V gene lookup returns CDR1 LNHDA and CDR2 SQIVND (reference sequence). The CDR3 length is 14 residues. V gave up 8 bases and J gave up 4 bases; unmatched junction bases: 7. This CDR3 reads CASASGGAVETQYF. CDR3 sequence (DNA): TGTGCCAGTGCGAGCGGGGGGGCCGTAGAGACCCAGTACTTC.

The CDR3: CASSYPRQANYGYTF. CDR3 nucleotide sequence: TGTGCCAGCAGTTACCCCCGACAGGCTAACTATGGCTACACCTTC. V and J are TRBV6-6 and TRBJ1-2; the D gene is possibly TRBD1 (6 bases). The CDR3 is 15 amino acids. The V and J ends lost 2 bases and 0 bases respectively, with 10 bases between them. Germline V gives CDR1 MNHNY, CDR2 SVGAGI (reference sequence).

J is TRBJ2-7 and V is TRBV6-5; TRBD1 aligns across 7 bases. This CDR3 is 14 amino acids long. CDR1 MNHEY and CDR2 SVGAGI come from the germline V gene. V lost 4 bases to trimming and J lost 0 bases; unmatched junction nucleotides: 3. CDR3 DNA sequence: TGTGCCAGCAGTTCCACAGGGGTCTCCTACGAGCAGTACTTC. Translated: CASSSTGVSYEQYF.

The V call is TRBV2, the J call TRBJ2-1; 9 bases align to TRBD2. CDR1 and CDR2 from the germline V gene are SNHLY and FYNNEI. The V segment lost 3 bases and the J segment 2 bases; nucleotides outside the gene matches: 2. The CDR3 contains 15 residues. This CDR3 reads CASSDGTSPYNEQFF. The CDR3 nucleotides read TGTGCCAGCAGTGACGGGACTAGCCCCTACAATGAGCAGTTCTTC.

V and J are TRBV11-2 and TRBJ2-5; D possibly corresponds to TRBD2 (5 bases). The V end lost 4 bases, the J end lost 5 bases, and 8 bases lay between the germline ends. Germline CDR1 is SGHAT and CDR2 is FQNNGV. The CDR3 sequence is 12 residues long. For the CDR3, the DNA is TGTGCCAGCAGCTCGGGAAGGGAGACCCAGTACTTC. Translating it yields CASSSGRETQYF.

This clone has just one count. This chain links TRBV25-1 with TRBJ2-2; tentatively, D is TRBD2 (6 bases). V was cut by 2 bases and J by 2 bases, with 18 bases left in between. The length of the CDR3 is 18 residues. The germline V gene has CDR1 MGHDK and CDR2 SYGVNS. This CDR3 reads CASSEAALAPLNTGELFF. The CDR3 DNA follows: TGTGCCAGCAGTGAAGCTGCCCTAGCGCCTCTTAACACCGGGGAGCTGTTTTTT.

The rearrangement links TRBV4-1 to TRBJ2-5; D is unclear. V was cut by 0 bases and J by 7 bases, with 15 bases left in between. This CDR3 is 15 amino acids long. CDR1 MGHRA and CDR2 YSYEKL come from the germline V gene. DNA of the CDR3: TGCGCCAGCAGCCAAGATTTTTCGGTTCCCATGACCCAGTACTTC. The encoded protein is CASSQDFSVPMTQYF.

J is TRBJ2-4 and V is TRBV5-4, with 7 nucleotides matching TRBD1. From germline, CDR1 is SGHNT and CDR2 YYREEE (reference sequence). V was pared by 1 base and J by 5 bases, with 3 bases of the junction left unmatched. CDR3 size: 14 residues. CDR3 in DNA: TGTGCCAGCAGCTTGAGCCAGGGGGAAAACATTCAGTACTTC. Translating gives CASSLSQGENIQYF.

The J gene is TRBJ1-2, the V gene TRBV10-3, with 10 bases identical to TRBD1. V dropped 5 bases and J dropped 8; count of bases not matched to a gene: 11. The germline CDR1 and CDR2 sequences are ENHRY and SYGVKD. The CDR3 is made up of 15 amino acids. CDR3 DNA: TGTGCCATCAGTCGGGACAGGGGCCAGTCGGGCGGCTACACCTTC. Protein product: CAISRDRGQSGGYTF.

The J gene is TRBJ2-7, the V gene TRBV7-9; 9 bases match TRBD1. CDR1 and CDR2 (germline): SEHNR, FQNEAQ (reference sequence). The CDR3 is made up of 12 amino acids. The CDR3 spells CSWGTGPREQYF. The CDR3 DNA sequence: TGTTCCTGGGGGACAGGGCCTCGAGAGCAGTACTTC.